The clone carrying this TCR beta chain has more than one count but fewer than ten. Its antigen is unidentified. Quantitative barcoded 5'-RACE was used to prepare TCR beta libraries. TCRdb reprocessed the 5' RACE reads via MiXCR and lists one record per CDR3 protein. This sample yields some 800,000 distinct CDR3 sequences, of which about 11% are seen a single time; around 0.51% belongs to the top ten. Trimming stripped 3 bases from V and 5 bases from J, with 17 bases between. Germline CDR1 LGHNA, CDR2 YSLEER. The CDR3 is 16 residues long. The data belong to a study of CD8 T cells in ankylosing spondylitis. Points from the study as a whole: Reportedly, disease-linked clones are significantly enriched in ankylosing spondylitis patients' matched synovial fluid. Characteristic, it appeared, of ankylosing spondylitis blood was a TCR beta motif of several highly homologous variants. Disease-linked clones were found to be CD8+ and relatively rare in peripheral blood. Past research had described some motif variants in reactive arthritis synovial fluid and blood.

The chain has TRBV4-3 and TRBJ2-1; D ambiguous. The receptor was isolated from a male donor with ankylosing spondylitis. Sequenced: blood, either unsorted or a sorted T cell fraction (not recorded which). The CDR3 reads CASSQFILGPDNEQFF. CDR3 nucleotide sequence: TGCGCCAGCAGCCAGTTCATCTTAGGGCCAGACAATGAGCAGTTCTTC.